This TCR beta chain came from a study of shared clonotypes between healthy human individuals. CDR1 is SQVTM, CDR2 ANQGSEA, per germline. The ends lost 5 bases at V and 2 bases at J; junction bases unmatched: 1. The CDR3 is 13 amino acids. At the deep level, the assay was run. Replicate sorted-subset PCRs were loaded with around 0.2 ug DNA, 31,000 or so T cell genomes. TCRdb's copy holds only in-frame clones and misses some; the assay was immunoSEQ multiplex PCR. The table records approximately 2,300,000 clones, approximately 90% of them present only once. Study outcomes and limitations: Sequencing depth was a factor that was expected to affect clonotype sharing among donors.

A remark on this clone: The target antigen is unknown.

Sequencing input: naive CD4+ T cells from PBMCs. Subset of the sample: CD45RA+ positively selected. The gene calls are TRBV29-1 and TRBJ2-1; 9 bases are shared with TRBD2. The origin of this receptor is a man aged 18 to 35 in good health. Some clones in this sample may be carry-over from other donors' samples. The CDR3 is CSVLAGTYNEQFF. CDR3 coding DNA: TGCAGCGTTCTAGCGGGAACCTACAATGAGCAGTTCTTC.